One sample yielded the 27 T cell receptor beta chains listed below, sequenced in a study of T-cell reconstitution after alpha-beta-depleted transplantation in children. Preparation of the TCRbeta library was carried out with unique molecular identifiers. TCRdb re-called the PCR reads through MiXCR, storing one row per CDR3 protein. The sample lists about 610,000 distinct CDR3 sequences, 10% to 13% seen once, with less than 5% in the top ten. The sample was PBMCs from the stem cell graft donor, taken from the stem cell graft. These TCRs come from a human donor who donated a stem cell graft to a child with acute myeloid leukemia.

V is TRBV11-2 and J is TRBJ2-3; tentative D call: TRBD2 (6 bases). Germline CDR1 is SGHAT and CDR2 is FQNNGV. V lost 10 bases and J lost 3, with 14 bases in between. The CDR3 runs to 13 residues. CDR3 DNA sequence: TGTGCCACCTCGGGAGACTGGACAGATACGCAGTATTTT. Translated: CATSGDWTDTQYF.

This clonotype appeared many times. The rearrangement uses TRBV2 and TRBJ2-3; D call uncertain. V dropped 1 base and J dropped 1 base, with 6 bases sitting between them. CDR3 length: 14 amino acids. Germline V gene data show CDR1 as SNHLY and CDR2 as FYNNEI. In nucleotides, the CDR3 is TGTGCCAGCAGTGAAGGGATACGCACAGATACGCAGTATTTT. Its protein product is CASSEGIRTDTQYF.

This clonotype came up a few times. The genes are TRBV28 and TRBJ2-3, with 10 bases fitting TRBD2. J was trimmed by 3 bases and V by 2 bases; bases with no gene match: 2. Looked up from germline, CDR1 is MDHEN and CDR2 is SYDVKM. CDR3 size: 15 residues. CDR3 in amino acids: CASSLLAGDTDTQYF. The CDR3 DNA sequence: TGTGCCAGCAGTTTACTAGCGGGAGATACAGATACGCAGTATTTT.

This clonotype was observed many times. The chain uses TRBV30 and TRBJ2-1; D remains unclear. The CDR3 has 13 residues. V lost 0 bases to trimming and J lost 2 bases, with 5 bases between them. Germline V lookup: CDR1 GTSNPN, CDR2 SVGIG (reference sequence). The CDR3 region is CAWSVRAYNEQFF. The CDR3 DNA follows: TGTGCCTGGAGTGTACGGGCCTACAATGAGCAGTTCTTC.

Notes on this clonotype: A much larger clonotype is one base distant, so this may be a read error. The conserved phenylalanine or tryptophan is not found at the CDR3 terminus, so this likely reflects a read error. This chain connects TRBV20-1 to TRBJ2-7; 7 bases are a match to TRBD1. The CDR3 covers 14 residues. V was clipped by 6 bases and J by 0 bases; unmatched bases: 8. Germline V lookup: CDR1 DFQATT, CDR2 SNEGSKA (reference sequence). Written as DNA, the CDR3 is TGCAGTGCCGGCCGGGACAGCAACTCCTACGAGCAGTACCTC. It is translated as CSAGRDSNSYEQYL.

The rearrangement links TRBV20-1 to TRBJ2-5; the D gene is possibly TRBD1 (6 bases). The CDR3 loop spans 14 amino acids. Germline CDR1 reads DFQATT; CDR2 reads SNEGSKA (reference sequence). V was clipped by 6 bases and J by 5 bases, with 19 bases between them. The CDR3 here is CSAQGLRAGETQYF. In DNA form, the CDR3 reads TGCAGTGCCCAGGGGCTCCGGGCAGGGGAGACCCAGTACTTC.

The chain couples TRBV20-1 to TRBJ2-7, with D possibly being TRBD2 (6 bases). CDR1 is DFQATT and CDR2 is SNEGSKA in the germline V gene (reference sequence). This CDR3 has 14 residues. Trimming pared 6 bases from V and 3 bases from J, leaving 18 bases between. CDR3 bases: TGCAGTGCAGATGTGAGCGGAGGGAGCTACGAGCAGTACTTC. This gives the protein CSADVSGGSYEQYF.

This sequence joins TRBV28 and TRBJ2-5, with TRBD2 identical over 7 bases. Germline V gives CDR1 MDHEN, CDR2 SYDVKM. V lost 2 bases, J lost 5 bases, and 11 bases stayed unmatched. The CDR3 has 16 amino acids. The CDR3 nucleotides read TGTGCCAGCAGTTTAGCCGTCAGGCGGGGAGGGGAGACCCAGTACTTC. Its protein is CASSLAVRRGGETQYF.

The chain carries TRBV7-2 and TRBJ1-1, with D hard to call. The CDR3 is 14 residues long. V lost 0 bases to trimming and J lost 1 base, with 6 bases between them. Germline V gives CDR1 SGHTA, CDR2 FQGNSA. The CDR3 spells CASSLAQGNTEAFF. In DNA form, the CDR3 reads TGTGCCAGCAGCTTAGCCCAAGGGAACACTGAAGCTTTCTTT.

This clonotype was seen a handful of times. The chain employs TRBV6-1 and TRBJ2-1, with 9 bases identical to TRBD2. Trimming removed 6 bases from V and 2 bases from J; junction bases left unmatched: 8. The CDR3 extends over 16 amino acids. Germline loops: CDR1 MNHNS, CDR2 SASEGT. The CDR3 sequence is CASSLSGSVTYNEQFF. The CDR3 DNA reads TGTGCCAGCAGCCTTAGCGGGAGCGTGACCTACAATGAGCAGTTCTTC.

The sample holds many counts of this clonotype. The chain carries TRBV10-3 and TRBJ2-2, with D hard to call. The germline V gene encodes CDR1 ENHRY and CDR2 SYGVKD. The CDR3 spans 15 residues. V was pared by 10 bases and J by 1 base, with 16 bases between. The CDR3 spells CATESGGMNTGELFF. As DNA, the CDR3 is TGTGCCACCGAATCGGGCGGAATGAACACCGGGGAGCTGTTTTTT.

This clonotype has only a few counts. CDR3 amino acids: CSARTGENTEAFF. CDR3 DNA: TGCAGCGCAAGGACGGGGGAGAACACTGAAGCTTTCTTT. This sequence joins TRBV29-1 and TRBJ1-1; possible D gene TRBD1, 5 bases. CDR1 and CDR2 (germline): SQVTM, ANQGSEA. V lost 7 bases to trimming and J lost 1 base, with 13 bases between them. The length of the CDR3 is 13 residues.

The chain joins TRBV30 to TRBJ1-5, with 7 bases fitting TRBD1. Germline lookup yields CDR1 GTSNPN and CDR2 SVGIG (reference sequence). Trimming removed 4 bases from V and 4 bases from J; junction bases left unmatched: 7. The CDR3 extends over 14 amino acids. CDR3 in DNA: TGTGCCTGGACCGCGACAGGGAATAATCAGCCCCAGCATTTT. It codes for CAWTATGNNQPQHF.

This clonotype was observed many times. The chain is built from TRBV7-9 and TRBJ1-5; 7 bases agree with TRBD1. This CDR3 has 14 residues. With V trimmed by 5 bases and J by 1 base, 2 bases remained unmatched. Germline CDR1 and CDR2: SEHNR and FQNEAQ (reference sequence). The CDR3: CASSRGQSNQPQHF. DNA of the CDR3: TGTGCCAGCAGCCGGGGACAGAGCAATCAGCCCCAGCATTTT.

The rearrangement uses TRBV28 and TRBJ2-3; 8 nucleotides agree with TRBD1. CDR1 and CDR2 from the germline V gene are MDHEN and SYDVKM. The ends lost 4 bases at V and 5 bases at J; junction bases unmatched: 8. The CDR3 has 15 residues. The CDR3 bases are TGTGCCAGCAGTTCATTGACAGGGGAAGGAGATACGCAGTATTTT. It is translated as CASSSLTGEGDTQYF.

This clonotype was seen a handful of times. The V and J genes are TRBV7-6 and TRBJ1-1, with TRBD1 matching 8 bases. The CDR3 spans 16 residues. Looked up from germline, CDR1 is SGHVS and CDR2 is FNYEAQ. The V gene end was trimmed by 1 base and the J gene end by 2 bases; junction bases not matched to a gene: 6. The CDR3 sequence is CASSLVQGAANTEAFF. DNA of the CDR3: TGTGCCAGCAGCTTAGTCCAGGGGGCGGCTAACACTGAAGCTTTCTTT.

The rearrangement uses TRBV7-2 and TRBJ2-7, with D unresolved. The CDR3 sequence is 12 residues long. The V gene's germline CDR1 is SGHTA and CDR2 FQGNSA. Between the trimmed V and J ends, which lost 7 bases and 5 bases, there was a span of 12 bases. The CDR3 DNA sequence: TGTGCCAGCACCAAGGACCTGAACGAGCAGTACTTC. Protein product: CASTKDLNEQYF.

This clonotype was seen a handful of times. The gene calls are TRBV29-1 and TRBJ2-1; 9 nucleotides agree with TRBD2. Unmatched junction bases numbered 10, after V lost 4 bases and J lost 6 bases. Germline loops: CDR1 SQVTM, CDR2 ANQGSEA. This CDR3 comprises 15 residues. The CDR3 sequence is CSVGGLAGVRNEQFF. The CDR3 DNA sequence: TGCAGCGTTGGGGGCTTAGCGGGAGTTCGCAATGAGCAGTTCTTC.

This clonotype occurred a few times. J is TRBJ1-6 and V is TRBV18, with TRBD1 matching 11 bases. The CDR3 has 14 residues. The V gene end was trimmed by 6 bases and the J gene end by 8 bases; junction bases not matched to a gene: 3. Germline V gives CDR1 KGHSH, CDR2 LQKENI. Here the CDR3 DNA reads TGTGCCAGCTCCCGGGACAGGGGGGATTCACCCCTCCACTTT. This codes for CASSRDRGDSPLHF.

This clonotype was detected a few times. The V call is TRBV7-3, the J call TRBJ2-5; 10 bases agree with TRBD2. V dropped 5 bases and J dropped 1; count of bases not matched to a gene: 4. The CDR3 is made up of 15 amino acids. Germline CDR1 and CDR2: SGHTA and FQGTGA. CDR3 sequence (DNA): TGTGCCAGCAGCACTAGCGGGGCCGCCCAAGAGACCCAGTACTTC. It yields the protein CASSTSGAAQETQYF.

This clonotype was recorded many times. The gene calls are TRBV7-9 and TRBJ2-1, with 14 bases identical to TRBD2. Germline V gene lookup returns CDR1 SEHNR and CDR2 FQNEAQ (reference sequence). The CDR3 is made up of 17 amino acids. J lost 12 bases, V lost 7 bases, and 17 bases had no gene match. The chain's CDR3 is CASIPRGLAGAKVLQFF. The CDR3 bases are TGTGCCAGCATACCAAGGGGACTAGCGGGAGCGAAAGTTCTGCAGTTCTTC.

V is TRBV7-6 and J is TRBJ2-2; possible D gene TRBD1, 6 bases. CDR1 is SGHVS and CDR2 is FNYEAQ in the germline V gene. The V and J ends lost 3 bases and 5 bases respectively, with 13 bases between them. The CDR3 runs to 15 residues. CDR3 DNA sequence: TGTGCCAGCAGCTTGGCCGGGCAGGGGACCGGGGAGCTGTTTTTT. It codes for CASSLAGQGTGELFF.

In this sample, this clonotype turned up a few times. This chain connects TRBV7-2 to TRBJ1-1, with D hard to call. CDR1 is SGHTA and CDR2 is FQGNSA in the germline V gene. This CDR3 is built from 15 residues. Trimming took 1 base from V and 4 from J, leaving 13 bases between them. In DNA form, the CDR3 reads TGTGCCAGCAGCTTAGAAGCGAGGGTAGCCACTGAAGCTTTCTTT. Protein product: CASSLEARVATEAFF. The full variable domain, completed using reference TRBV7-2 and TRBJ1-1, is GAGVSQSPSNKVTEKGKDVELRCDPISGHTALYWYRQSLGQGLEFLIYFQGNSAPDKSGLPSDRFSAERTGGSVSTLTIQRTQQEDSAVYLCASSLEARVATEAFFGQGTRLTVV.

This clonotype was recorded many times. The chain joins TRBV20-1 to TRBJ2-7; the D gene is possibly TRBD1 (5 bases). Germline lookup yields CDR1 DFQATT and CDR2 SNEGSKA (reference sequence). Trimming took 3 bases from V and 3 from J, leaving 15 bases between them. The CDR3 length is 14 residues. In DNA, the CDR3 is TGCAGTGCTAGCAACCCAGGGCGGATCTACGAGCAGTACTTC. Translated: CSASNPGRIYEQYF.

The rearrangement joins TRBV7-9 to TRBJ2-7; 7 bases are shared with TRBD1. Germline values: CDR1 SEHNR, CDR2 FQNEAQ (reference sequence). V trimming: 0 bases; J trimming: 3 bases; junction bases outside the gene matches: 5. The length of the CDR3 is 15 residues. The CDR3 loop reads CASSLAGGALYEQYF. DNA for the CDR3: TGTGCCAGCAGCTTAGCAGGGGGCGCTCTCTACGAGCAGTACTTC.

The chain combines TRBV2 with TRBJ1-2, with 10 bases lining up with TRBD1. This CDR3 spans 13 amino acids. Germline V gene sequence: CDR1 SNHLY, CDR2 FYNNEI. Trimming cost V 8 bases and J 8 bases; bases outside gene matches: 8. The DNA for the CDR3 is TGTGCCAGCGGAGGAGACAGGGGGCGAGGCTACACCTTC. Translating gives CASGGDRGRGYTF. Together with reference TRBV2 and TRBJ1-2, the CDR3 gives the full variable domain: EPEVTQTPSHQVTQMGQEVILRCVPISNHLYFYWYRQILGQKVEFLVSFYNNEISEKSEIFDDQFSVERPDGSNFTLKIRSTKLEDSAMYFCASGGDRGRGYTFGSGTRLTVV.

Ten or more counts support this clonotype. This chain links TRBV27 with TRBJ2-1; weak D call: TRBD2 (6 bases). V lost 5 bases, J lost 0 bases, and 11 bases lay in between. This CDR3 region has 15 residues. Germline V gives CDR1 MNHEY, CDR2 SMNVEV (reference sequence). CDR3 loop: CASSKTSPSYNEQFF. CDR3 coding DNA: TGTGCCAGCAGTAAGACTAGTCCCTCCTACAATGAGCAGTTCTTC.